This entry concerns a single TCR beta chain. As yet, its antigen is unknown. This sample was included in a study of cytomegalovirus exposure and HLA in healthy donors. General study points: Certain sequence variants were highly shared and formed a cluster, and this cluster was likely a sequencing artifact. One variant, a missense change in DCLRE1C, was linked in a later analysis to TCR beta V- and J-gene trimming. Rarity marked most TCR sequences, yet some public TCRs occurred in many donors.

PCR amplification relied on 60 Vbeta primers (plus 13 Jbeta primers). Produced via immunoSEQ multiplex PCR; TCRdb's table is partial and in-frame only. The data contain some 110,000 clones, 65% to 80% of them singletons. Donors were ostensibly healthy at sampling, although undocumented immune exposures were probable. V was trimmed by 0 bases and J by 7 bases, leaving 13 bases between them. This CDR3 is built from 15 residues. CDR1 is SGHRS and CDR2 is YFSETQ in the germline V gene. This rearrangement joins TRBV5-1 to TRBJ1-4; D unresolved. Sequenced material: PBMCs. This sequence originates from a middle-aged woman in good health and CMV-seropositive. CDR3 protein: CASSLGAQRGEKLFF. CDR3 nucleotides: TGCGCCAGCAGCTTGGGAGCCCAACGTGGTGAAAAACTGTTTTTT.